The TCR beta chain under discussion was sequenced for a study of naive and memory T cell subsets. V was clipped by 3 bases and J by 5 bases, with 13 bases between them. CDR3 size: 14 residues. Per the germline V gene, CDR1 is SGHVS and CDR2 is FNYEAQ. Study-wide points: Clonotypes are single alpha or beta chains, not paired receptors. From naive to CM, EM and EMRA, diversity decreased and Gini increased.

Regarding this clonotype: What it recognizes is unknown.

Both TRBC1 and TRBC2 were covered by a beta constant-region primer of two equimolar oligonucleotides. Nested alpha and beta constant-region primers with the SP2 primer drove four PCR rounds on ligated cDNA. Each CDR3 protein is one row after TCRdb ran MiXCR on the UMI-ligation and nested PCR reads. The table has more than 100,000 distinct CDR3 sequences, over 30% seen once. CD4+ T cell IFNgamma after overnight CMV lysate exposure gave donor CMV status. Cells stained for CD3, CD4, CD8, CD45RA and CD27 were sorted into four subsets. This TCR was recovered from a human donor in good health. Sequencing was performed on central memory CD4+ T cells from blood. This sequence joins TRBV7-6 and TRBJ2-5; D gene ambiguous. The CDR3 loop reads CASSFSLIGETQYF. CDR3 coding DNA: TGTGCCAGCAGCTTCTCCCTGATAGGGGAGACCCAGTACTTC.